This T cell receptor beta chain comes out of a study of regulatory T cells in long-lasting Graves disease. Sample time point: newly diagnosed GD, antithyroid drugs for less than 3 months. The authors made the TCR library using RNA they extracted from PBMCs. Germline V CDR1 and CDR2: MNHNS, SASEGT. The ends were cut back, 7 bases at V and 1 base at J, with 10 bases in the middle. The CDR3 totals 13 residues. Through Arm-PCR of CDR3 regions and iRepertoire HTBI primers, TCR beta libraries were built. TCRdb re-called the multiplex PCR reads through MiXCR, storing one row per CDR3 protein. The sample holds around 500,000 distinct CDR3 sequences, 15% to 20% seen once. The same data also contributed to another study, on T cells in Graves' hyperthyroidism and ophthalmopathy. That study adds: Ophthalmopathy got predicted by the model a median roughly 6.1 months before its onset.

The sequence came from a woman aged 35-60 years with Graves disease. The chain joins TRBV6-1 to TRBJ2-5; possibly TRBD2 for D (6 bases). Sample: peripheral blood mononuclear cells (PBMCs), taken at new diagnosis, from a patient treated with antithyroid drugs. DNA for the CDR3: TGTGCCAGCACCCGGGACTCCCAAGAGACCCAGTACTTC. It is translated as CASTRDSQETQYF.